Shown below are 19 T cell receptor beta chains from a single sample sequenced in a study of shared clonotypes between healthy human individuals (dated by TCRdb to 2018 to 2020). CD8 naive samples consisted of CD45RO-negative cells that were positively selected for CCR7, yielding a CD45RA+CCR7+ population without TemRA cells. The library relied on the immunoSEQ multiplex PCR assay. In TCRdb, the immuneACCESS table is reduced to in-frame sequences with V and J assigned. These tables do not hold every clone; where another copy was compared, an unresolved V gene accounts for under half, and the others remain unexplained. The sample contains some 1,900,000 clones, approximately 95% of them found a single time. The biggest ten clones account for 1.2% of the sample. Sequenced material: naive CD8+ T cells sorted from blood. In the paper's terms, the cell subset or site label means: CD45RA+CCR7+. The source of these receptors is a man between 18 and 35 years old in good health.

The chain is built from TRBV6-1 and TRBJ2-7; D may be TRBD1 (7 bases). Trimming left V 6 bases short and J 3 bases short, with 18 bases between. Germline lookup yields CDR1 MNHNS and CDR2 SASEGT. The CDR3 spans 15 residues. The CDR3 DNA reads TGTGCCAGCAGGGAGGGACAGCCGGACTTCTACGAGCAGTACTTC. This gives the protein CASREGQPDFYEQYF.

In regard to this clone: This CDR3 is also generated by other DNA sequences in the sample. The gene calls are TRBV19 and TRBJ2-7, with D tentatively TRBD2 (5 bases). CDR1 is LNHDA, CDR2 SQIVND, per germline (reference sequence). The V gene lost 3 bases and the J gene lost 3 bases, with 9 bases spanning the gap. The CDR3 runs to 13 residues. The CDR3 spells CASSIAGGYEQYF. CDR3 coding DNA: TGTGCCAGTAGTATTGCGGGCGGCTACGAGCAGTACTTC.

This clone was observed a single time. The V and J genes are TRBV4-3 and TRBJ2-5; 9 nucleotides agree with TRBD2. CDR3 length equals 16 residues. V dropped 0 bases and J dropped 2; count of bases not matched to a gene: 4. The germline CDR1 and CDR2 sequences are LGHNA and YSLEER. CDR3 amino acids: CASSQDVLAGQETQYF. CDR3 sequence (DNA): TGCGCCAGCAGCCAAGATGTCCTAGCGGGGCAAGAGACCCAGTACTTC.

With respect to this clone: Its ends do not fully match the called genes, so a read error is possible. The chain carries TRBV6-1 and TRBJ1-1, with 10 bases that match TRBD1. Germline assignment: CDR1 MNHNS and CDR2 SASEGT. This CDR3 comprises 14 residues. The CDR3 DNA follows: TGTGCCAGCGGTGACAGGGGGCTTTTTACTGAAGCTTTCTTT. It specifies CASGDRGLFTEAFF.

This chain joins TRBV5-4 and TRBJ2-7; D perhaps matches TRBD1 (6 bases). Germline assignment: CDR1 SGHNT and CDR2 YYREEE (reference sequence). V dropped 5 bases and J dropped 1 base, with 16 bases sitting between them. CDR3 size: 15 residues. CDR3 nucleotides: TGTGCCAGCAGAAAAAAGACAGGTCCTTCCTACGAGCAGTACTTC. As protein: CASRKKTGPSYEQYF.

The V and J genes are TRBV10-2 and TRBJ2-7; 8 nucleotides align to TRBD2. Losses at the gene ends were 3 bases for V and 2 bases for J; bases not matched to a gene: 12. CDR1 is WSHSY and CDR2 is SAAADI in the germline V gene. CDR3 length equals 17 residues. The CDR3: CASSDGATSGGTYEQYF. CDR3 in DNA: TGCGCCAGCAGTGATGGCGCTACTAGCGGAGGGACCTACGAGCAGTACTTC.

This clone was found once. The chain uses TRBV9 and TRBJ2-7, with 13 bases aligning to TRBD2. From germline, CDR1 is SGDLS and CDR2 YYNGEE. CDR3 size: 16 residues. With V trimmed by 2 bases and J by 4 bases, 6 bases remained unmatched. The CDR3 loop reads CASSVGTSGEWYEQYF. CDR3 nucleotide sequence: TGTGCCAGCAGCGTCGGGACTAGCGGGGAGTGGTACGAGCAGTACTTC.

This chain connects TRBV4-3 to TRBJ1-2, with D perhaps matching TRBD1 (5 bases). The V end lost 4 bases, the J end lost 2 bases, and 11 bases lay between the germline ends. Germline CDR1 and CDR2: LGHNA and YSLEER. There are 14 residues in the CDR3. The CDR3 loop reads CASSRGHTNYGYTF. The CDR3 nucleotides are TGCGCCAGCAGCCGTGGACATACCAACTATGGCTACACCTTC.

The CDR3 spells CASSEEWGTYQETQYF. CDR3 in DNA: TGTGCCAGCAGTGAAGAGTGGGGAACGTACCAAGAGACCCAGTACTTC. The chain uses TRBV6-1 and TRBJ2-5, with D uncertain. The CDR3 loop spans 16 amino acids. CDR1 is MNHNS, CDR2 SASEGT, per germline. The V gene lost 1 base and the J gene lost 0 bases, with 12 bases spanning the gap.

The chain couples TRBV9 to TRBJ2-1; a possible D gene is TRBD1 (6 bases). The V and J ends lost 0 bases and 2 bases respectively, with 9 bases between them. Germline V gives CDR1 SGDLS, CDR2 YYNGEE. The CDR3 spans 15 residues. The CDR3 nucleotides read TGTGCCAGCAGCGTAGATCAGGGGACCTACAATGAGCAGTTCTTC. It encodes CASSVDQGTYNEQFF.

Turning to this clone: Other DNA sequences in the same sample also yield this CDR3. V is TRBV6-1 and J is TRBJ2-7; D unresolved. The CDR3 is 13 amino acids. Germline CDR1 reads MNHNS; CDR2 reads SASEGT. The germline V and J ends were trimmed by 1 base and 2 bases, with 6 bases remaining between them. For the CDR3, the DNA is TGTGCCAGCAGTGAAGGGTGGGCCTACGAGCAGTACTTC. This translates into CASSEGWAYEQYF.

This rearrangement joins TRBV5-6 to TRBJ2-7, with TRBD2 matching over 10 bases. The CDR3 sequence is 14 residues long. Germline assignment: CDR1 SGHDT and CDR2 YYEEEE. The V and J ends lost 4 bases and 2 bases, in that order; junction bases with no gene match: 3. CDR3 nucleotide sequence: TGTGCCAGCAGCGAGAGCGGGAGGGCCTACGAGCAGTACTTC. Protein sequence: CASSESGRAYEQYF.

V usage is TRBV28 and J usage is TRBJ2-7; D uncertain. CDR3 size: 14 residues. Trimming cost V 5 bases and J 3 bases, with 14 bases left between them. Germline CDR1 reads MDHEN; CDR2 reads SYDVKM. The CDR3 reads CASSLRPPVYEQYF. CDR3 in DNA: TGTGCCAGCAGTCTACGACCGCCAGTCTACGAGCAGTACTTC.

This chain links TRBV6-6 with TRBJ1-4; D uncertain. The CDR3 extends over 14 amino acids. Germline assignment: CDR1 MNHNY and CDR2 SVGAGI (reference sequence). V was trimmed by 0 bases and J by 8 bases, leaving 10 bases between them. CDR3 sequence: CASSYSERREKLFF. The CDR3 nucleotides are TGTGCCAGCAGTTACTCGGAAAGGAGGGAAAAACTGTTTTTT.

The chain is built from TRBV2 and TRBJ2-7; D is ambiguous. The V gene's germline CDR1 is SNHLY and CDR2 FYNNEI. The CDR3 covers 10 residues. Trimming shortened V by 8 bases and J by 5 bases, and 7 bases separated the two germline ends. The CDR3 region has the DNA TGTGCCAGCCTGTTCGACGAGCAGTACTTC. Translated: CASLFDEQYF.

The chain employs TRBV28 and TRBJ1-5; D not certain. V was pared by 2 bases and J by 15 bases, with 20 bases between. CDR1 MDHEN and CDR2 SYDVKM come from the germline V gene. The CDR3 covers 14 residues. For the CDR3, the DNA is TGTGCCAGCAGTTTAGAGGGCAGTATCTTGGAACGGCATTTT. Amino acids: CASSLEGSILERHF.

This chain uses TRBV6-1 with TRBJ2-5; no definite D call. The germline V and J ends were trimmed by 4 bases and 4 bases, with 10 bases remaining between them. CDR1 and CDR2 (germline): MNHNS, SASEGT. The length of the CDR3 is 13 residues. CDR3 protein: CASSVLDGETQYF. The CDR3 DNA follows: TGTGCCAGCAGTGTGCTGGACGGAGAGACCCAGTACTTC.

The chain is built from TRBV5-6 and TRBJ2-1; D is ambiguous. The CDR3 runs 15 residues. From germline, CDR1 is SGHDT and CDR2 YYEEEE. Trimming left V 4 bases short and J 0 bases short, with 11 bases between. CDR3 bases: TGTGCCAGCAGCCTCGGACCACACTCCTACAATGAGCAGTTCTTC. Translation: CASSLGPHSYNEQFF. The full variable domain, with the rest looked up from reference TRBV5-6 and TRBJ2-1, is DAGVTQSPTHLIKTRGQQVTLRCSPKSGHDTVSWYQQALGQGPQFIFQYYEEEERQRGNFPDRFSGHQFPNYSSELNVNALLLGDSALYLCASSLGPHSYNEQFFGPGTRLTVL.

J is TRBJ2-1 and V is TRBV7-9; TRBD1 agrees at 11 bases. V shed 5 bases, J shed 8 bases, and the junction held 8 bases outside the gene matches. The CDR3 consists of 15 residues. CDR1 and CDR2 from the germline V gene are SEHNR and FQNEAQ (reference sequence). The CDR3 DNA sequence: TGTGCCAGCAGCGTAGGACAGGGGGCCTTAGATGAGCAGTTCTTC. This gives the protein CASSVGQGALDEQFF.